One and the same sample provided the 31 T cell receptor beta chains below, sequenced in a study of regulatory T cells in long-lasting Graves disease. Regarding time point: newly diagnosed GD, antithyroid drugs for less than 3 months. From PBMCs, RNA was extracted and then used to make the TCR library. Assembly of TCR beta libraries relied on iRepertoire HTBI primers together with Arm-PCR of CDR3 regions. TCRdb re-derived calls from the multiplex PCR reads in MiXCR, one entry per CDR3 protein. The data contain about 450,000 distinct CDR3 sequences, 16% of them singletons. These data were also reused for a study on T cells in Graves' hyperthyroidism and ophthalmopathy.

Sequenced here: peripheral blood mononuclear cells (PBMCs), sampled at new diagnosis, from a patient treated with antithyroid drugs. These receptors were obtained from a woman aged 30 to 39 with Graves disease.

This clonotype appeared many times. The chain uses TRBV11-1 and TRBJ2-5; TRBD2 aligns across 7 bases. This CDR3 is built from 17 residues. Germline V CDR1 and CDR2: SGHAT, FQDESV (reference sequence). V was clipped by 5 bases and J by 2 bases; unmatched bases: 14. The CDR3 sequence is CASSPPGGSGKQETQYF. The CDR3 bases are TGTGCCAGCAGCCCCCCCGGGGGGTCGGGCAAGCAAGAGACCCAGTACTTC.

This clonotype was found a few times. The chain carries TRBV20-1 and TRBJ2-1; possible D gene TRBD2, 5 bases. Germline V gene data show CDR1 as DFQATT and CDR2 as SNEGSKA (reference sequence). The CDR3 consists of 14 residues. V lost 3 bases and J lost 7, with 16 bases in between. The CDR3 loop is CSASGLATNNEQFF. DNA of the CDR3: TGCAGTGCTAGTGGGCTAGCCACGAATAATGAGCAGTTCTTC.

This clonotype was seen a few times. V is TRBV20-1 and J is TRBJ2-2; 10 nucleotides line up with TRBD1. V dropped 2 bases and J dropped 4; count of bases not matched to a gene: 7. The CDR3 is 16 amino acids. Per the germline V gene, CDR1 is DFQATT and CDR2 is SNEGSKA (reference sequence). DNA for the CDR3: TGCAGTGCTAGAAATCCGGGACAGGGGACCACCGGGGAGCTGTTTTTT. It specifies CSARNPGQGTTGELFF.

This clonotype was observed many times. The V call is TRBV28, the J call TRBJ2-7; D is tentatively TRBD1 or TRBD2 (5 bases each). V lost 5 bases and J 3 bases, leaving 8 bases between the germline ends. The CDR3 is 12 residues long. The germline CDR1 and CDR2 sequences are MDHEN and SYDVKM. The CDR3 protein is CASSGGIYEQYF. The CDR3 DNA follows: TGTGCCAGCAGTGGGGGTATCTACGAGCAGTACTTC.

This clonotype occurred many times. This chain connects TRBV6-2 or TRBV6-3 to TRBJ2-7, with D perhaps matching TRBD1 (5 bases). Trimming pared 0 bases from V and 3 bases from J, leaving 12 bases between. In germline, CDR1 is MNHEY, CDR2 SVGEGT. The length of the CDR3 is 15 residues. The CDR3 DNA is TGTGCCAGCAGTTACTCGAGCAGGGTAGGCTACGAGCAGTACTTC. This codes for CASSYSSRVGYEQYF.

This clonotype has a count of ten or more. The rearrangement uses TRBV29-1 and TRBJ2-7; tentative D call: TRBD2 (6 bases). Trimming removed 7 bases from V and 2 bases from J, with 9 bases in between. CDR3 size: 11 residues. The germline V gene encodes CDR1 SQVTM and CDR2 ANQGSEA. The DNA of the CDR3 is TGCAGCGGGCGGGATGCCTACGAGCAGTACTTC. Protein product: CSGRDAYEQYF.

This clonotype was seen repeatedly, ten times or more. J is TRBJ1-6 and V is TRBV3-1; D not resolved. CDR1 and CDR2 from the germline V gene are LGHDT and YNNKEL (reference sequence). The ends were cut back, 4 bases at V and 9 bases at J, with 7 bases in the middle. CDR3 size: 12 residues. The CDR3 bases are TGTGCCAGCAGCCCAGGCCGTTCACCCCTCCACTTT. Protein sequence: CASSPGRSPLHF.

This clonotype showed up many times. This chain's CDR3 is CASSLWETGELFF. CDR3 coding DNA: TGTGCCAGCAGTTTATGGGAAACCGGGGAGCTGTTTTTT. This chain connects TRBV27 to TRBJ2-2, with D hard to call. The CDR3 is made up of 13 amino acids. The germline gives CDR1 MNHEY, CDR2 SMNVEV (reference sequence). The ends were cut back, 1 base at V and 5 bases at J, with 5 bases in the middle.

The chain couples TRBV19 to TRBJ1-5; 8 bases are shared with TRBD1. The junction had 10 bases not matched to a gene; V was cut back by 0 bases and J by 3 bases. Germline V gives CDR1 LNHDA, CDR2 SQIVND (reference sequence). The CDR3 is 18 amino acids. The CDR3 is CASSIDRQGTWVNQPQHF. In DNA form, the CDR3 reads TGTGCCAGTAGTATAGACCGACAGGGGACGTGGGTCAATCAGCCCCAGCATTTT.

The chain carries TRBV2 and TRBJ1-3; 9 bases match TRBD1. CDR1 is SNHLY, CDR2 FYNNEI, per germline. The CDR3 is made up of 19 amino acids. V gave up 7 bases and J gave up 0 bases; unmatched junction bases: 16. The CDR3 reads CASTPIISGTGLSGNTIYF. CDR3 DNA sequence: TGTGCCAGCACCCCCATAATATCGGGGACAGGGCTCTCTGGAAACACCATATATTTT.

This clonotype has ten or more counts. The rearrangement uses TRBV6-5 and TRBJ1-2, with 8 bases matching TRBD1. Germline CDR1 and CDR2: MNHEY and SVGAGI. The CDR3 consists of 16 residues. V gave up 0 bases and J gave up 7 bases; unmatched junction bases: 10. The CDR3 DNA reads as TGTGCCAGCAGTTACTCTTCCGGACAGGGAATACTTGGCTACACCTTC. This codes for CASSYSSGQGILGYTF.

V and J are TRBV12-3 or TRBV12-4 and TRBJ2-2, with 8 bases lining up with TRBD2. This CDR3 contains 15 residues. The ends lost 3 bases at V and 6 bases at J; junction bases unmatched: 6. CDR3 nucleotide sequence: TGTGCCAGCAGTTTTCTAGCGGGTTTATCCGGGGAGCTGTTTTTT. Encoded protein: CASSFLAGLSGELFF.

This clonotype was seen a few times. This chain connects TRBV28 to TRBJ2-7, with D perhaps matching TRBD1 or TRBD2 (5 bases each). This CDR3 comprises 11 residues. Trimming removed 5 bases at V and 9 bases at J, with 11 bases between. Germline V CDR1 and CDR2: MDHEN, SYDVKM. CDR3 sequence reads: CASSGRDGQYF. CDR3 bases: TGTGCCAGCAGTGGCAGGGACGGGCAGTACTTC.

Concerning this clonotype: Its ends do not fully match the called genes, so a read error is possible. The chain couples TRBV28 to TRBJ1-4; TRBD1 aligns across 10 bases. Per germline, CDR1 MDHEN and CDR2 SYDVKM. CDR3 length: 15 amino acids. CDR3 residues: CASSSAGQGNGKLFF. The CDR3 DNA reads TGTGCCAGCAGTTCCGCGGGACAGGGGAATGGAAAACTGTTTTTT.

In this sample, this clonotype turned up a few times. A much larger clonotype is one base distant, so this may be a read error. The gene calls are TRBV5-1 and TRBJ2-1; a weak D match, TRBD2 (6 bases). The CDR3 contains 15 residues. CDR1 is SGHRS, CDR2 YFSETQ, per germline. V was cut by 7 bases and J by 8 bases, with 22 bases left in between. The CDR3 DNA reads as TGCGCCAGCCAGCGGGCCGAGGGACGCGGCCATGAGCAGTTCTTC. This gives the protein CASQRAEGRGHEQFF.

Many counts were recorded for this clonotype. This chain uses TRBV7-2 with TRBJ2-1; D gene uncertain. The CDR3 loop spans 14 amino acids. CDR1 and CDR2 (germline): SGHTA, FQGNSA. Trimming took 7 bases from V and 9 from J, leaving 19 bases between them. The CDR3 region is CASTPGKAHGEQFF. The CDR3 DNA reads TGTGCCAGCACCCCTGGTAAGGCCCACGGTGAGCAGTTCTTC.

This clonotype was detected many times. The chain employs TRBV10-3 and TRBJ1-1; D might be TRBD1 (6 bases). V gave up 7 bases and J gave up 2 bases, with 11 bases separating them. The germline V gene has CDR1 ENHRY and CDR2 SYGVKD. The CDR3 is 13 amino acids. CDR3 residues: CAITGQTNTEAFF. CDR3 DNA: TGTGCCATCACCGGACAGACCAACACTGAAGCTTTCTTT.

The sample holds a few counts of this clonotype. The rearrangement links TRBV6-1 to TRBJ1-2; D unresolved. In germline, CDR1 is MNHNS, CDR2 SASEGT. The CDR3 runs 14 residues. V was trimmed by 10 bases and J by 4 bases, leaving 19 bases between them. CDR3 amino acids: CATTRGTSAYGYTF. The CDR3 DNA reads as TGTGCCACCACCCGCGGCACATCGGCCTATGGCTACACCTTC.

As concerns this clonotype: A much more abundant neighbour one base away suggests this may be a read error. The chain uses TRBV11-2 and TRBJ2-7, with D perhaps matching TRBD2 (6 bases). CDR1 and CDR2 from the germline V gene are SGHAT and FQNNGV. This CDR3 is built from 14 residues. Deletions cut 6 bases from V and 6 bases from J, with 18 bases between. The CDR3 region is CASSHGGWLREQYF. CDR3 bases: TGTGCCAGCAGTCACGGGGGTTGGCTACGCGAGCAGTACTTC.

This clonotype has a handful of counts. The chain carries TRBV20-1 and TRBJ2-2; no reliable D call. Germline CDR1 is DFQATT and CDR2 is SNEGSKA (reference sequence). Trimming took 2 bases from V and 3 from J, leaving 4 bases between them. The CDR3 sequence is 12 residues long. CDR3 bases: TGCAGTGCTAGACTTTACACCGGGGAGCTGTTTTTT. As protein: CSARLYTGELFF.

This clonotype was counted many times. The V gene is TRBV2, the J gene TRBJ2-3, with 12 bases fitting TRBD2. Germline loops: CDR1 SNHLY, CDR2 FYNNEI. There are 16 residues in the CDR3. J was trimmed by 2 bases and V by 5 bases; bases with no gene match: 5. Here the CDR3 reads CASSLAGGSATDTQYF. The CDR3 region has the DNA TGTGCCAGCAGTCTAGCGGGAGGGTCCGCCACAGATACGCAGTATTTT.

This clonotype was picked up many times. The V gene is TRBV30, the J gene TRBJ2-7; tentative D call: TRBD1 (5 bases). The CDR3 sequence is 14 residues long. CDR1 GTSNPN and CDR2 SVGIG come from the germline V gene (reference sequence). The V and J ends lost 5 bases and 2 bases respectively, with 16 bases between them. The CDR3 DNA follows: TGTGCCTGGTACAAATCCAGGGTAACCTACGAGCAGTACTTC. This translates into CAWYKSRVTYEQYF.

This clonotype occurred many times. The CDR3 reads CASSFLASGSYEQYF. CDR3 bases: TGCGCCAGCAGCTTTTTGGCTAGCGGGTCCTACGAGCAGTACTTC. The J gene is TRBJ2-7, the V gene TRBV5-1, with TRBD2 matching 8 bases. The CDR3 is 15 amino acids. V dropped 2 bases and J dropped 1; count of bases not matched to a gene: 5. Germline values: CDR1 SGHRS, CDR2 YFSETQ.

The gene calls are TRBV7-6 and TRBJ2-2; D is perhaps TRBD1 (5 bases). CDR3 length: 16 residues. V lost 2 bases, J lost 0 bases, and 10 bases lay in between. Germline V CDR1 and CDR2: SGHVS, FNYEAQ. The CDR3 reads CASSLMATANTGELFF. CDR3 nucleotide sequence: TGTGCCAGCAGCTTAATGGCGACAGCGAACACCGGGGAGCTGTTTTTT.

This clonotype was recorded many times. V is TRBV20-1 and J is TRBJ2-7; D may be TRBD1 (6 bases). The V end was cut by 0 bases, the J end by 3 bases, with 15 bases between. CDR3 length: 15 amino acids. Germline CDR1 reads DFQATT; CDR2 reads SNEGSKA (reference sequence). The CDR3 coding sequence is TGCAGTGCTAGAGATCGTCAGGGGCCCTACTACGAGCAGTACTTC. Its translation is CSARDRQGPYYEQYF.

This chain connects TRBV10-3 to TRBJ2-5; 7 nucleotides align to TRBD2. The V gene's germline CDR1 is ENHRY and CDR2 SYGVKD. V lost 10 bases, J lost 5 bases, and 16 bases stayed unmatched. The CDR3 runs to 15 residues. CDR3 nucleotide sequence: TGTGCCACGCTGGGGCGGGGAGGGACCAAGGAGACCCAGTACTTC. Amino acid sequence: CATLGRGGTKETQYF.

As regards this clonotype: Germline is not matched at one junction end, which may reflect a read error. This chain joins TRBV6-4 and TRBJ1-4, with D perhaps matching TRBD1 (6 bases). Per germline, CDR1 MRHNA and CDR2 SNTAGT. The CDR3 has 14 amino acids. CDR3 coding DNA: TGTGCCAGCAGTCTAACAGCGATTAGGGGGAAACTGCTTTTT. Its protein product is CASSLTAIRGKLLF.

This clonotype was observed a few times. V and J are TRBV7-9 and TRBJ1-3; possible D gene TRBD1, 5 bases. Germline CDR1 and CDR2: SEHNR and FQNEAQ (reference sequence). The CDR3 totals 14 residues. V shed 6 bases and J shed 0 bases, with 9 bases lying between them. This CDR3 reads CASRQTASGNTIYF. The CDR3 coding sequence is TGTGCCAGCAGACAGACAGCCTCTGGAAACACCATATATTTT.

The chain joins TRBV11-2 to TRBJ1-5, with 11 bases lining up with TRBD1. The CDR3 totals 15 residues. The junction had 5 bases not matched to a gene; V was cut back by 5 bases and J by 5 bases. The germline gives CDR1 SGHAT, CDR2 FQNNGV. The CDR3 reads CASSQDRGRYQPQHF. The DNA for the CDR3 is TGTGCCAGCAGCCAGGACAGGGGGCGATATCAGCCCCAGCATTTT. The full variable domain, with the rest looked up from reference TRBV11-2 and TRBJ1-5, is EAGVAQSPRYKIIEKRQSVAFWCNPISGHATLYWYQQILGQGPKLLIQFQNNGVVDDSQLPKDRFSAERLKGVDSTLKIQPAKLEDSAVYLCASSQDRGRYQPQHFGDGTRLSIL.

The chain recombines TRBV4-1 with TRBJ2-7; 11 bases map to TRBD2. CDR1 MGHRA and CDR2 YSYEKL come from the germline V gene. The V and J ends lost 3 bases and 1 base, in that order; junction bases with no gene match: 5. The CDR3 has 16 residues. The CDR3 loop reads CASSHALAGGSYEQYF. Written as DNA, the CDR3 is TGCGCCAGCAGCCATGCTCTAGCGGGAGGATCCTACGAGCAGTACTTC.

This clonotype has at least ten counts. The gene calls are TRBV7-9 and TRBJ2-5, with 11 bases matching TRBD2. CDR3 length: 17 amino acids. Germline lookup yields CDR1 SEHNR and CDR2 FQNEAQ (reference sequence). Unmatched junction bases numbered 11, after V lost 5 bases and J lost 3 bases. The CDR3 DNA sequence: TGTGCCAGCAGCCCCCAGGCTAGCGGGAGGCCGAAAGAGACCCAGTACTTC. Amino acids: CASSPQASGRPKETQYF.